Following are 24 T cell receptor beta chains from one sample sequenced in a study of T cells in Graves' hyperthyroidism and ophthalmopathy (dated by TCRdb to the late 2010s). The library was obtained by multiplex PCR. Instrument used: Illumina HiSeq 2000. TCR beta CDR3 regions were amplified from RNA transcripts. The first round of RT-PCR for the TCR CDR3 was performed with the HTBI primer set and the Qiagen OneStep RT-PCR kit. TCRdb reprocessing: public reads trimmed at Q25 with fastp, clones called with MiXCR, in-frame beta chains kept. Identical CDR3 proteins give one entry, which carries the most common genes and DNA. The table for this sample lists hundreds of thousands of distinct CDR3 sequences; 38% of them were counted only once. 7% to 10% of the sample belongs to the ten largest clones. Sequencing was carried out using blood. The receptors were gathered from a man younger than 30 with Graves' hyperthyroidism.

The rearrangement uses TRBV19 and TRBJ1-6; D remains unclear. Germline V gene data show CDR1 as LNHDA and CDR2 as SQIVND (reference sequence). The CDR3 contains 15 residues. V lost 7 bases and J lost 7, with 17 bases in between. CDR3 sequence reads: CASKLDTGPNSPLHF. DNA of the CDR3: TGTGCCAGTAAATTGGATACCGGCCCAAATTCACCCCTCCACTTT.

V is TRBV24-1 and J is TRBJ2-3; D is perhaps TRBD1 (6 bases). The CDR3 covers 13 residues. Trimming removed 8 bases from V and 3 bases from J, with 11 bases in between. Looked up from germline, CDR1 is KGHDR and CDR2 is SFDVKD. The chain's CDR3 is CATKDRFTDTQYF. The CDR3 coding sequence is TGTGCCACCAAGGACAGATTTACAGATACGCAGTATTTT.

The genes are TRBV19 and TRBJ2-5; 13 nucleotides line up with TRBD2. The ends lost 8 bases at V and 4 bases at J; junction bases unmatched: 7. The CDR3 is made up of 15 amino acids. Germline values: CDR1 LNHDA, CDR2 SQIVND (reference sequence). CDR3 DNA sequence: TGTGCCAGTCTCCACTGGACTAGCGGGAGAGAGACCCAGTACTTC. This translates into CASLHWTSGRETQYF.

The chain combines TRBV6-5 with TRBJ1-2, with 7 bases that match TRBD1. The V gene end was trimmed by 6 bases and the J gene end by 2 bases; junction bases not matched to a gene: 9. The CDR3 covers 15 residues. In germline, CDR1 is MNHEY, CDR2 SVGAGI. The CDR3 DNA is TGTGCCAGCAGCTCATCCCAGGGGGGAAACTATGGCTACACCTTC. This sequence encodes CASSSSQGGNYGYTF.

Many counts were recorded for this clonotype. CDR3 DNA sequence: TGTGCCAGCAGCTTAGTGACGCTACCCCCCGAGCAGTACTTC. Encoded protein: CASSLVTLPPEQYF. The chain couples TRBV7-9 to TRBJ2-7; no definite D call. CDR1 SEHNR and CDR2 FQNEAQ come from the germline V gene (reference sequence). The V end lost 1 base, the J end lost 6 bases, and 13 bases lay between the germline ends. This CDR3 region has 14 residues.

The chain employs TRBV7-6 and TRBJ1-6; D is undetermined. The V end was cut by 11 bases, the J end by 0 bases, with 8 bases between. Looked up from germline, CDR1 is SGHVS and CDR2 is FNYEAQ. The CDR3 has 13 residues. The CDR3 reads CAPQASYNSPLHF. DNA of the CDR3: TGTGCCCCGCAAGCCTCCTATAATTCACCCCTCCACTTT. Full variable domain (remainder filled in from reference TRBV7-6 and TRBJ1-6): GAGVSQSPRYKVTKRGQDVALRCDPISGHVSLYWYRQALGQGPEFLTYFNYEAQQDKSGLPNDRFSAERPEGSISTLTIQRTEQRDSAMYRCAPQASYNSPLHFGNGTRLTVT.

V gene TRBV29-1 combines with J gene TRBJ2-6; D is uncertain. The CDR3 spans 12 residues. The V and J ends lost 5 bases and 4 bases respectively, with 6 bases between them. The germline V gene has CDR1 SQVTM and CDR2 ANQGSEA. CDR3 protein: CSVLTGANVLTF. In DNA, the CDR3 is TGCAGCGTTTTAACAGGGGCCAACGTCCTGACTTTC.

The chain carries TRBV5-1 and TRBJ2-2; D is possibly TRBD1 (6 bases). Trimming cost V 4 bases and J 6 bases, with 13 bases left between them. This CDR3 region has 14 residues. The germline V gene encodes CDR1 SGHRS and CDR2 YFSETQ. The chain's CDR3 is CASSVQGSAGELFF. The CDR3 DNA reads as TGCGCCAGCAGCGTACAGGGATCTGCCGGGGAGCTGTTTTTT.

In the case of this clonotype: With a far larger clone one base away, a read error is the likely cause. This rearrangement joins TRBV29-1 to TRBJ2-7; D not resolved. The CDR3 consists of 11 residues. The germline V gene encodes CDR1 SQVTM and CDR2 ANQGSEA. The CDR3 DNA follows: TGCAGCGTTGGTGGCAGCTACGAGCAGCACTTC. Translation: CSVGGSYEQHF.

The J gene is TRBJ1-1, the V gene TRBV7-9; weak D call: TRBD1 (6 bases). Trimming stripped 7 bases from V and 0 bases from J, with 15 bases between. The V gene's germline CDR1 is SEHNR and CDR2 FQNEAQ (reference sequence). CDR3 size: 15 residues. This CDR3 reads CASTRTVSMNTEAFF. The DNA of the CDR3 is TGTGCCAGCACCCGGACAGTGTCCATGAACACTGAAGCTTTCTTT. Looking up the rest from reference TRBV7-9 and TRBJ1-1 gives the full variable domain: DTGVSQNPRHKITKRGQNVTFRCDPISEHNRLYWYRQTLGQGPEFLTYFQNEAQLEKSRLLSDRFSAERPKGSFSTLEIQRTEQGDSAMYLCASTRTVSMNTEAFFGQGTRLTVV.

This clonotype was counted between two and nine times. The rearrangement uses TRBV7-3 and TRBJ2-2; 13 bases align to TRBD2. With V trimmed by 5 bases and J by 5 bases, 5 bases remained unmatched. The CDR3 loop spans 16 amino acids. The V gene's germline CDR1 is SGHTA and CDR2 FQGTGA. CDR3 coding DNA: TGTGCCAGCAGCGCACTAGCGGGAGGGCGGACCGGGGAGCTGTTTTTT. This sequence encodes CASSALAGGRTGELFF.

This clonotype showed up many times. The chain uses TRBV29-1 and TRBJ1-5; 8 bases match TRBD1. CDR3 size: 14 residues. Germline V CDR1 and CDR2: SQVTM, ANQGSEA. V dropped 4 bases and J dropped 5; count of bases not matched to a gene: 7. This CDR3 is CSVVDRGVHQPQHF. As DNA, the CDR3 is TGCAGCGTTGTCGACAGGGGAGTTCATCAGCCCCAGCATTTT.

The chain carries TRBV11-2 and TRBJ2-7; D not resolved. The germline gives CDR1 SGHAT, CDR2 FQNNGV. V gave up 5 bases and J gave up 3 bases, with 17 bases separating them. The CDR3 contains 15 residues. The CDR3 protein is CASSLGPLRDYEQYF. CDR3 coding DNA: TGTGCCAGCAGCCTAGGACCCTTAAGGGACTACGAGCAGTACTTC. Full variable domain (rest looked up from reference TRBV11-2 and TRBJ2-7): EAGVAQSPRYKIIEKRQSVAFWCNPISGHATLYWYQQILGQGPKLLIQFQNNGVVDDSQLPKDRFSAERLKGVDSTLKIQPAKLEDSAVYLCASSLGPLRDYEQYFGPGTRLTVT.

This clonotype was recorded many times. The J gene is TRBJ2-7, the V gene TRBV7-3; perhaps D is TRBD1 or TRBD2 (5 bases each). Germline values: CDR1 SGHTA, CDR2 FQGTGA. Trimming cost V 0 bases and J 0 bases, with 9 bases left between them. This CDR3 region has 15 residues. The CDR3 protein is CASSLTGTGSYEQYF. DNA of the CDR3: TGTGCCAGCAGCTTAACCGGGACCGGCTCCTACGAGCAGTACTTC.

The chain uses TRBV5-6 and TRBJ1-1; maybe TRBD1 (6 bases). The ends were cut back, 5 bases at V and 1 base at J, with 15 bases in the middle. The germline V gene has CDR1 SGHDT and CDR2 YYEEEE. This CDR3 has 15 amino acids. Written as DNA, the CDR3 is TGTGCCAGCAGTCCGGGGGGCAGAACGAACACTGAAGCTTTCTTT. This encodes CASSPGGRTNTEAFF.

A word on this clonotype: One base away lies a much larger clone, so this may be a sequencing read error. In DNA form, the CDR3 reads TGTGCCAGCAGTGCGGGGGTGATGACTGAAGCTTTCTTT. It codes for CASSAGVMTEAFF. This sequence joins TRBV2 and TRBJ1-1; TRBD1 is a possible D gene (5 bases). The length of the CDR3 is 13 residues. V was shortened by 4 bases and J by 5 bases, with 11 bases between the two germline ends. The germline CDR1 and CDR2 sequences are SNHLY and FYNNEI.

This clonotype was picked up many times. The chain recombines TRBV7-9 with TRBJ1-5, with TRBD1 matching over 8 bases. Germline CDR1 and CDR2: SEHNR and FQNEAQ (reference sequence). This CDR3 region has 14 residues. V lost 0 bases, J lost 5 bases, and 0 bases stayed unmatched. CDR3 nucleotide sequence: TGTGCCAGCAGCTTAGCGGACAGGGATCAGCCCCAGCATTTT. Translating gives CASSLADRDQPQHF.

V is TRBV9 and J is TRBJ2-7; the match to TRBD2 covers 10 bases. The CDR3 consists of 14 residues. J was trimmed by 6 bases and V by 4 bases; bases with no gene match: 7. Germline V gene sequence: CDR1 SGDLS, CDR2 YYNGEE. CDR3 sequence: CASSSTAGGFEQYF. The CDR3 coding sequence is TGTGCCAGCAGCTCAACAGCGGGGGGGTTCGAGCAGTACTTC. The full variable domain, with the rest looked up from reference TRBV9 and TRBJ2-7, is DSGVTQTPKHLITATGQRVTLRCSPRSGDLSVYWYQQSLDQGLQFLIQYYNGEERAKGNILERFSAQQFPDLHSELNLSSLELGDSALYFCASSSTAGGFEQYFGPGTRLTVT.

The sample holds many counts of this clonotype. One junction end disagrees with the germline gene, perhaps due to a read error. This sequence joins TRBV5-1 and TRBJ2-5; D possibly corresponds to TRBD2 (5 bases). CDR1 is SGHRS, CDR2 YFSETQ, per germline. This CDR3 region has 10 residues. The CDR3 loop reads CASGDETQYF. The DNA for the CDR3 is TGTGCCAGCGGTGACGAGACCCAGTACTTC.

The chain has TRBV20-1 and TRBJ2-6; 7 bases match TRBD2. The ends lost 5 bases at V and 0 bases at J; junction bases unmatched: 1. Germline loops: CDR1 DFQATT, CDR2 SNEGSKA (reference sequence). The CDR3 is 14 residues long. CDR3 DNA: TGCAGTGCTTGGGGGGGCTCTGGGGCCAACGTCCTGACTTTC. This encodes CSAWGGSGANVLTF.

Here the CDR3 reads CASTRLAGEDTGELFF. CDR3 coding DNA: TGTGCCAGCACAAGACTAGCGGGAGAGGACACCGGGGAGCTGTTTTTT. This rearrangement joins TRBV12-3 or TRBV12-4 to TRBJ2-2; 12 bases fit TRBD2. The CDR3 contains 16 residues. V shed 7 bases and J 3 bases; nucleotides not matched to a gene: 6.

The rearrangement joins TRBV27 to TRBJ2-5; a possible D gene is TRBD1 (5 bases). V shed 5 bases and J shed 5 bases, with 15 bases lying between them. Germline loops: CDR1 MNHEY, CDR2 SMNVEV (reference sequence). CDR3 length: 14 residues. CDR3 DNA sequence: TGTGCCAGCAGTCCGCGCGGCAGGGTGGAGACCCAGTACTTC. Its protein is CASSPRGRVETQYF.

The CDR3 coding sequence is TGTGCCAGCAGTGGCCCCCGGGACAGGGACTACGAGCAGTACTTC. Translation gives CASSGPRDRDYEQYF. The chain couples TRBV6-1 to TRBJ2-7, with TRBD1 identical over 9 bases. Unmatched junction bases numbered 7, after V lost 4 bases and J lost 3 bases. CDR1 is MNHNS and CDR2 is SASEGT in the germline V gene. CDR3 length equals 15 residues.

The V and J genes are TRBV29-1 and TRBJ1-2; D is undetermined. V lost 4 bases and J 5 bases, leaving 11 bases between the germline ends. The CDR3 totals 12 residues. Germline loops: CDR1 SQVTM, CDR2 ANQGSEA. The CDR3, as DNA: TGCAGCGTTGGGGAATTGGGTTATGGCTACACCTTC. This gives the protein CSVGELGYGYTF.